A selection of T cell receptor beta chains follows, all from one sample in a study of shared clonotypes between healthy human individuals. Profiling relied on immunoSEQ multiplex PCR, and the TCRdb table lists in-frame clones only, not all of them. The sample includes some 2,000,000 clones, approximately 94% of them seen just once. Material: naive CD8+ T cells sorted from blood. The receptors were gathered from a man aged 18 to 30 in good health. CDR3s include the opening cysteine and the closing phenylalanine or tryptophan. The D gene is left open where the match is weak. Size is omitted from some rows. Given values are once, few, many or a class for expanded clones.

D gene: .; V gene: TRBV30; J gene: TRBJ2-2; clone size: .; CDR3 DNA: TGTGCCTGGGACTCCGAAACAGTTAACACCGGGGAGCTGTTTTTT; CDR3 protein: CAWDSETVNTGELFF
D gene: .; V gene: TRBV5-1; J gene: TRBJ2-7; clone size: .; CDR3 DNA: TGCGCCAGCAGCTTGGAGGGCGGGTACTACGAGCAGTACTTC; CDR3 protein: CASSLEGGYYEQYF
D gene: .; V gene: TRBV27; J gene: TRBJ2-7; clone size: once; CDR3 DNA: TGTGCCAGCAGTTCGGAGGGGTACTACGAGCAGTACTTC; CDR3 protein: CASSSEGYYEQYF
D gene: TRBD2; V gene: TRBV5-1; J gene: TRBJ2-7; clone size: .; CDR3 DNA: TGCGCCAGCAGCGATGGGACTAGCACTCGGAACGAGCAGTACTTC; CDR3 protein: CASSDGTSTRNEQYF
D gene: .; V gene: TRBV9; J gene: TRBJ1-2; clone size: .; CDR3 DNA: TGTGCCAGCAGCGTAGCTCAGGGTTGGGACTATGGCTACACCTTC; CDR3 protein: CASSVAQGWDYGYTF
D gene: TRBD2; V gene: TRBV6-4; J gene: TRBJ2-5; clone size: .; CDR3 DNA: TGTGCCAGCAGAAACCCGGGGGGGATAGAGACCCAGTACTTC; CDR3 protein: CASRNPGGIETQYF
D gene: .; V gene: TRBV5-8; J gene: TRBJ1-1; clone size: .; CDR3 DNA: TGTGCCAGCAGCTCGGGGGTTGAGCGGGGGTGGAACACTGAAGCTTTCTTT; CDR3 protein: CASSSGVERGWNTEAFF
D gene: .; V gene: TRBV15; J gene: TRBJ1-1; clone size: .; CDR3 DNA: TGTGCCACCAGCAGAGATAGTGAGGGCGCGAACACTGAAGCTTTCTTT; CDR3 protein: CATSRDSEGANTEAFF
D gene: .; V gene: TRBV15; J gene: TRBJ2-2; clone size: .; CDR3 DNA: TGTGCCACCAGCAGAGGGGGGACCGGGGAGCTGTTTTTT; CDR3 protein: CATSRGGTGELFF
D gene: .; V gene: TRBV13; J gene: TRBJ1-3; clone size: .; CDR3 DNA: TGTGCCAGCAGCTGGGGGAGCTCTGGAAACACCATATATTTT; CDR3 protein: CASSWGSSGNTIYF
D gene: TRBD1; V gene: TRBV2; J gene: TRBJ2-7; clone size: .; CDR3 DNA: TGTGCCAGCAACCGGGGACAGGGGGTTTCCTACGAGCAGTACTTC; CDR3 protein: CASNRGQGVSYEQYF
D gene: TRBD1; V gene: TRBV15; J gene: TRBJ2-7; clone size: once; CDR3 DNA: TGTGCCACCAGCGAGGGACAGGCGAACTACGAGCAGTACTTC; CDR3 protein: CATSEGQANYEQYF
D gene: TRBD2; V gene: TRBV7-2; J gene: TRBJ2-3; clone size: .; CDR3 DNA: TGTGCCAGCAGCTTTACCGAGCGGGAGTGGGGCACAGATACGCAGTATTTT; CDR3 protein: CASSFTEREWGTDTQYF
D gene: .; V gene: TRBV11-2; J gene: TRBJ2-7; clone size: .; CDR3 DNA: TGTGCCAGCAGCCCTTCCCCCGACAACCACGAGCAGTACTTC; CDR3 protein: CASSPSPDNHEQYF
D gene: TRBD2; V gene: TRBV4-1; J gene: TRBJ2-1; clone size: .; CDR3 DNA: TGCGCCAGCAGCCAAGCCCCTAGCGGCTCCTACAATGAGCAGTTCTTC; CDR3 protein: CASSQAPSGSYNEQFF
D gene: .; V gene: TRBV13; J gene: TRBJ2-7; clone size: .; CDR3 DNA: TGTGCCAGCAGCTTAGGCAACAGGGTTTACGAGCAGTACTTC; CDR3 protein: CASSLGNRVYEQYF
D gene: .; V gene: TRBV28; J gene: TRBJ1-4; clone size: .; CDR3 DNA: TGTGCCAGCAGTTTACCTTGGGACGACTCAACTAATGAAAAACTGTTTTTT; CDR3 protein: CASSLPWDDSTNEKLFF
D gene: .; V gene: TRBV6-5; J gene: TRBJ2-3; clone size: .; CDR3 DNA: TGTGCCAGCAGTTACTCCCAGTTTGATACGCAGTATTTT; CDR3 protein: CASSYSQFDTQYF
D gene: TRBD1; V gene: TRBV2; J gene: TRBJ1-5; clone size: .; CDR3 DNA: TGTGCCAGCAGGGGACAGGGAGGACAGCCCCAGCATTTT; CDR3 protein: CASRGQGGQPQHF
D gene: .; V gene: TRBV19; J gene: TRBJ1-5; clone size: .; CDR3 DNA: TGTGCCAGTAGTATTGGGCAGGGGACCGGTCAGCCCCAGCATTTT; CDR3 protein: CASSIGQGTGQPQHF
D gene: TRBD1; V gene: TRBV5-6; J gene: TRBJ2-7; clone size: .; CDR3 DNA: TGTGCCAGCAGCTTGGAGCAGGGGGCAAACGAGCAGTACTTC; CDR3 protein: CASSLEQGANEQYF
D gene: TRBD2; V gene: TRBV6-5; J gene: TRBJ2-1; clone size: .; CDR3 DNA: TGTGCCAGCCGAATTAGCGGGGGCGCGGATGAGCAGTTCTTC; CDR3 protein: CASRISGGADEQFF
D gene: TRBD1; V gene: TRBV10-2; J gene: TRBJ2-7; clone size: .; CDR3 DNA: TGCGCCAGCAGTGATTGGGGACAGGGCTACGAGCAGTACTTC; CDR3 protein: CASSDWGQGYEQYF
D gene: .; V gene: TRBV4-1; J gene: TRBJ1-1; clone size: .; CDR3 DNA: TGCGCCAGCAGCCAAGGTGTAGGAGTTATGAACACTGAAGCTTTCTTT; CDR3 protein: CASSQGVGVMNTEAFF
D gene: TRBD2; V gene: TRBV7-6; J gene: TRBJ2-3; clone size: .; CDR3 DNA: TGTGCCAGCAGCCATTTGGCGGGGGGTTCCGATACGCAGTATTTT; CDR3 protein: CASSHLAGGSDTQYF
D gene: TRBD1; V gene: TRBV7-9; J gene: TRBJ2-5; clone size: once; CDR3 DNA: TGTGCCAGCAGCTCAGCAGGGGGCTGGAGAGAGACCCAGTACTTC; CDR3 protein: CASSSAGGWRETQYF
D gene: .; V gene: TRBV13; J gene: TRBJ2-2; clone size: .; CDR3 DNA: TGTGCCAGCAGCTTAGGGGGGACTTTAGTTCCCACCGGGGAGCTGTTTTTT; CDR3 protein: CASSLGGTLVPTGELFF
D gene: .; V gene: TRBV29-1; J gene: TRBJ2-3; clone size: .; CDR3 DNA: TGCAGCGTTGTTGCGGGGACAAGCACAGATACGCAGTATTTT; CDR3 protein: CSVVAGTSTDTQYF
D gene: .; V gene: TRBV6-6; J gene: TRBJ2-2; clone size: .; CDR3 DNA: TGTGCCAGCGGCCAGGCCGGGGAGCTGTTTTTT; CDR3 protein: CASGQAGELFF
D gene: .; V gene: TRBV11-2; J gene: TRBJ2-7; clone size: .; CDR3 DNA: TGTGCCAGCAGCCGCGGGACGGGATACTACGAGCAGTACTTC; CDR3 protein: CASSRGTGYYEQYF
D gene: TRBD1; V gene: TRBV14; J gene: TRBJ1-6; clone size: .; CDR3 DNA: TGTGCCAGCAGCCAGGACAGGGTCAATTCACCCCTCCACTTT; CDR3 protein: CASSQDRVNSPLHF
D gene: TRBD2; V gene: TRBV9; J gene: TRBJ2-1; clone size: .; CDR3 DNA: TGTGCCAGCAGCTTCCCCGGGACTAGCGGTACTGAGCAGTTCTTC; CDR3 protein: CASSFPGTSGTEQFF
D gene: .; V gene: TRBV6-1; J gene: TRBJ2-1; clone size: .; CDR3 DNA: TGTGCCAGCAGTGACTCGGGAAATTACAATGAGCAGTTCTTC; CDR3 protein: CASSDSGNYNEQFF